These T cell receptor beta chains were read from a single sample in a study of cytomegalovirus exposure and HLA in healthy donors. Generated by immunoSEQ multiplex PCR, the TCRdb table keeps only in-frame clones and is missing some. The data show almost 200,000 clones, with around 75% seen just once and approximately 0.4% held by the top ten. The sample taken for sequencing was PBMCs. These receptor sequences come from a male donor in good health and CMV-seropositive. Each CDR3 is given with its conserved first and last residue.

>TRBJ2-7|TRBV20-1
CSARASHEQYF
>TRBJ2-1|TRBV28
CASSLEAGGRNEQFF
>TRBJ2-7|TRBV19
CASSTGLYNLGSYEQYF
>TRBJ2-3|TRBV7-7
CASSLGGGDTDTQYF
>TRBJ1-2|TRBV6-5
CASTLGRPYGYTF
>TRBJ2-7|TRBV6-1
CASLKSGIAYEQYF
>TRBJ1-1|TRBV19
CASRNNRGANTEAFF
>TRBJ2-7|TRBV5-4
CASSLPQGFEQYF
>TRBJ1-2|TRBV19
CASERGTGESYGYTF
>TRBJ2-5|TRBV30
CARSDRVKETQYF
>TRBJ1-3|TRBV6-1
CASGQGYTIYF
>TRBJ2-5|TRBV7-2
CASSLVGGAIQETQYF
>TRBJ1-2|TRBV2
CASSDASGGEGYTF
>TRBJ2-6|TRBV4-1
CASSQDSGGSGANVLTF
>TRBJ1-4|TRBV27
CASSLGVTGRMWTNEKLFF
>TRBJ1-2|TRBV9
CASSERGSYGYTF
>TRBJ2-2|TRBV5-1
CASSLGDRDTGELFF
>TRBJ2-2|TRBV29-1
CSVEMRDTNTGELFF
>TRBJ1-2|TRBV2
CASGQGLNGYTF
>TRBJ1-1|TRBV5-5
CASSLVRGSEAFF
>TRBJ2-1|TRBV18
CASSRREDEQFF
>TRBJ2-3|TRBV12-2
CASRSELAGSTDTQYF
>TRBJ1-1|TRBV4-2
CASSTQTAGNTEAFF
>TRBJ2-3|TRBV27
CASSLGIGAATDTQYF
>TRBJ2-1|TRBV7-9
CSSSSGLAGMVSSYNEQFF
>TRBJ1-3|TRBV4-1
CASSQSLPPGNTIYF
>TRBJ2-7|TRBV5-4
CASSLRDTHKHEQYF
>TRBJ2-7|TRBV11-1
CASSLARSTEQYF
>TRBJ2-3|TRBV9
CASSVVGGFGLSGNTQYF
>TRBJ2-1|TRBV7-8
CASSLGLADYNEQFF
>TRBJ1-5|TRBV7-2
CASSGSNQPQHF
>TRBJ1-6|TRBV19
CASRPNRDNYSPLHF
>TRBJ1-1|TRBV7-9
CASSPTGVVNTEAFF
>TRBJ2-1|TRBV29-1
CSVDRLNEQFF
>TRBJ2-1|TRBV7-3
CASSSRTSGGALNEQFF
>TRBJ2-2|TRBV19
CASTLPSGELFF
>TRBJ1-1|TRBV7-9
CASSLNTEAFF
>TRBJ2-7|TRBV19
CASRTTGEGTYEQYF
>TRBJ2-7|TRBV28
CASRGGTYEQYF